The 8 T cell receptor beta chains presented below share a single source sample, sequenced in a study of blood T cell repertoires in COVID-19. Sequenced by immunoSEQ multiplex PCR; TCRdb stores in-frame clones only, minus some. The sample lists some 340,000 clones, 85% to 95% seen once, with roughly 3.9% in the top ten. The specimen was PBMCs or T cells enriched from blood (not recorded which). Source of these receptors: a young woman who had been exposed to COVID-19.

V and J are TRBV19 and TRBJ2-4; D not certain. Germline CDR1 LNHDA, CDR2 SQIVND (reference sequence). Trimming shortened V by 0 bases and J by 1 base, and 10 bases separated the two germline ends. The CDR3 is 16 amino acids. CDR3 sequence: CASSIDGRLAKNIQYF. As DNA, the CDR3 is TGTGCCAGTAGTATAGATGGCAGATTGGCCAAAAACATTCAGTACTTC.

The chain recombines TRBV5-1 with TRBJ1-1; D remains ambiguous. V gave up 0 bases and J gave up 3 bases, with 12 bases separating them. Germline-derived CDR1 and CDR2 are SGHRS and YFSETQ. The CDR3 has 15 amino acids. CDR3: CASSLVSGRDTEAFF. As DNA, the CDR3 is TGCGCCAGCAGCTTGGTCTCGGGAAGGGACACTGAAGCTTTCTTT.

The chain combines TRBV4-1 with TRBJ2-2, with TRBD2 matching over 12 bases. V was clipped by 0 bases and J by 4 bases; unmatched bases: 0. The CDR3 runs 16 residues. The V gene's germline CDR1 is MGHRA and CDR2 YSYEKL. The DNA of the CDR3 is TGCGCCAGCAGCCAAGAACTAGCGGGGGGCACCGGGGAGCTGTTTTTT. It encodes CASSQELAGGTGELFF.

V and J are TRBV11-3 and TRBJ2-1, with TRBD2 matching over 13 bases. Germline V gene lookup returns CDR1 SGHNT and CDR2 YENEEA. The length of the CDR3 is 16 residues. V lost 0 bases to trimming and J lost 4 bases; unmatched junction nucleotides: 0. The CDR3 reads CASSLEGLAGYNEQFF. As DNA, the CDR3 is TGTGCCAGCAGCTTAGAGGGACTAGCGGGGTACAATGAGCAGTTCTTC.

Only a few counts were recorded for this clone. J is TRBJ2-7 and V is TRBV6-6; D is perhaps TRBD1 (5 bases). This CDR3 region has 13 residues. Per the germline V gene, CDR1 is MNHNY and CDR2 is SVGAGI (reference sequence). V lost 11 bases, J lost 2 bases, and 16 bases lay in between. Written as DNA, the CDR3 is TGTGCCTGTGTGCGTGGGGCCACCTACGAGCAGTACTTC. Amino acids: CACVRGATYEQYF.

The chain has TRBV7-8 and TRBJ2-5; 14 bases fit TRBD2. The CDR3 has 21 residues. With V trimmed by 5 bases and J by 4 bases, 21 bases remained unmatched. The germline gives CDR1 SGHVS, CDR2 FQNEAQ. The DNA for the CDR3 is TGTGCCAGCAGCCGGTTTCGGAGGACCGGGACTAGCGGGGGAGAGGGAGAGACCCAGTACTTC. Translation gives CASSRFRRTGTSGGEGETQYF.

The rearrangement joins TRBV7-3 to TRBJ1-1; a weak D match, TRBD1 (6 bases). CDR3 length equals 15 residues. V gave up 4 bases and J gave up 0 bases, with 12 bases separating them. CDR1 is SGHTA and CDR2 is FQGTGA in the germline V gene. In nucleotides, the CDR3 is TGTGCCAGCAGCTCCCAGGGGCCTATGAACACTGAAGCTTTCTTT. It translates to CASSSQGPMNTEAFF.

This chain connects TRBV5-1 to TRBJ2-7, with TRBD2 as a possible D gene (5 bases). The CDR3 spans 15 residues. Trimming stripped 4 bases from V and 0 bases from J, with 14 bases between. The V gene's germline CDR1 is SGHRS and CDR2 YFSETQ. DNA of the CDR3: TGCGCCAGCAGCCCGACTAAGGACGGCTCCTACGAGCAGTACTTC. Translated: CASSPTKDGSYEQYF.